This TCR beta chain was identified in a study of blood T cell repertoires in COVID-19. Overall study: Sample material is recorded as cDNA or gDNA derived from T cells, B-cell-depleted T cells, or PBMCs.

CDR1 is LGHNA and CDR2 is YNFKEQ in the germline V gene. This CDR3 has 15 residues. The ends were cut back, 4 bases at V and 5 bases at J, with 14 bases in the middle. Produced via immunoSEQ multiplex PCR; TCRdb's table is partial and in-frame only. The sample records under 75,000 clones, about 81% being singletons. The sequencing input was peripheral blood. J is TRBJ1-4 and V is TRBV4-2; D gene uncertain. The receptor was isolated from a man older than 75 with acute or convalescent COVID-19. CDR3 region: CASSRSSSRNEKLFF. CDR3 nucleotides: TGTGCCAGCAGCCGAAGTTCGTCTAGGAATGAAAAACTGTTTTTT.